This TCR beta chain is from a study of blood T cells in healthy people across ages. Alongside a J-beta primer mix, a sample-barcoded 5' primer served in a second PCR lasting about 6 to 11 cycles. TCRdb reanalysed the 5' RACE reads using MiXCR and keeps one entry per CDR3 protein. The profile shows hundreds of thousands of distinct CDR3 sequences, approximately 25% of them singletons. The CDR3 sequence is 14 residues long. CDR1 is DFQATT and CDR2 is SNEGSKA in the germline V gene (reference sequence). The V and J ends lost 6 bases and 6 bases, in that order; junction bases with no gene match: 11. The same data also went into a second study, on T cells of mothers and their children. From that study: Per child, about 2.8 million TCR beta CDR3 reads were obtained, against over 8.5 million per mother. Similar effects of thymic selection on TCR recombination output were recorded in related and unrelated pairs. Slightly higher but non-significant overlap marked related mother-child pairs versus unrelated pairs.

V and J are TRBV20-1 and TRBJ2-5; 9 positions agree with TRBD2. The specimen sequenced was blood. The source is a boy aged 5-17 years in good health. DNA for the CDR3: TGCAGTGCCGCCCGGGGACTAGCCGGGAAGACCCAGTACTTC. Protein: CSAARGLAGKTQYF.